This TCR beta chain emerged from a study of Ad26.COV2.S vaccination and SARS-CoV-2 variants. Across the whole study: Intramuscular Ad26.COV2.S doses were given once or twice, 56 days apart. Study results and limitations: Vaccine and placebo groups showed comparable non-spike TCR breadth.

Regarding treatment: some 19 received Ad26.COV2.S at low or high dose, single or two shots; about five received placebo; per-sample allocation not given. Day 63 following the first vaccine or placebo injection was when the samples were taken. Its platform was an Ad26 vector, and its expressed antigen was Wuhan-strain SARS-CoV-2 spike. Germline loops: CDR1 SGHNT, CDR2 YYREEE (reference sequence). The CDR3 has 15 residues. V dropped 0 bases and J dropped 4; count of bases not matched to a gene: 3. The method was immunoSEQ multiplex PCR; TCRdb's version includes in-frame clones alone and lacks a portion of them. The sample includes about 680,000 clones, 89% of them seen just once. On this clone: Its target is unknown.

The specimen was peripheral blood, collected in a trial of Ad26.COV2.S vaccine versus placebo. The chain combines TRBV5-4 with TRBJ2-1; the match to TRBD2 covers 8 bases. This clonotype was obtained from a person aged 18 to 59 who received the Ad26.COV2.S COVID-19 vaccine or a placebo. CDR3 DNA sequence: TGTGCCAGCAGCTTGGGGCGGGGGGCTTACAATGAGCAGTTCTTC. The encoded protein is CASSLGRGAYNEQFF.